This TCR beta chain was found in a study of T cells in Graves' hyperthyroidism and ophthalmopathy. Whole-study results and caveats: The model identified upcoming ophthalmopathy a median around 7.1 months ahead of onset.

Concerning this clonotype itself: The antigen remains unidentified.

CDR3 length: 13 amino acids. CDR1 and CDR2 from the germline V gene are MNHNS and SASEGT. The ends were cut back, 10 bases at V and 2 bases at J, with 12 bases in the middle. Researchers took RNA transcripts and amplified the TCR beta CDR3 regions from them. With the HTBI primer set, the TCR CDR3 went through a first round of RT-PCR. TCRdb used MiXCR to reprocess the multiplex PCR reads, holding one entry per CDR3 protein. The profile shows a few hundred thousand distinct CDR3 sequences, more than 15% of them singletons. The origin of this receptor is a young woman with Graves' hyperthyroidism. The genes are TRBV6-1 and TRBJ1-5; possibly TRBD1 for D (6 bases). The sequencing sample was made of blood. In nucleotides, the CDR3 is TGTGCCACCGACAGGACTGGCAATCAGCCCCAGCATTTT. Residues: CATDRTGNQPQHF.